Ten or more counts support the clone carrying this TCR beta chain. TCRdb itself ran the 5' RACE reads through MiXCR, one entry per CDR3 protein. In the table there are 300,000 or so distinct CDR3 sequences, around 15% of which are singletons. The length of the CDR3 is 15 residues. Per germline, CDR1 KGHDR and CDR2 SFDVKD. V was cut by 5 bases and J by 4 bases, with 16 bases left in between. The sample belongs to a study of T-cell memory formation after mild COVID-19. Material: PBMCs or a T cell subset sorted from them (not recorded which). This receptor was obtained from a young man who had mild COVID-19 (a few samples of this study predate the infection). Cell type and time point are not known. The rearrangement joins TRBV24-1 to TRBJ1-1; D unclear. CDR3 residues: CATSGTSYGATEAFF. Written as DNA, the CDR3 is TGTGCCACCAGTGGAACCAGTTACGGCGCCACTGAAGCTTTCTTT.